The following is a T cell receptor (beta chain) sequence with its context. As yet, its antigen is unknown. Primers: 60 Vbeta forward and 13 Jbeta reverse. The assay was immunoSEQ multiplex PCR, and TCRdb's table has in-frame clones only and misses some. The repertoire holds 150,000 to 180,000 clones, with 80% as singletons. The source of the sample is a study of cytomegalovirus exposure and HLA in healthy donors. General observations from the study: Later analysis identified a missense DCLRE1C variant that was linked to TCR beta V- and J-gene trimming. Among the most significant clusters, several appeared linked to common viral pathogens in a later analysis. Indistinguishable V segments such as TRBV6-2 and TRBV6-3 were excluded. Reports credit the classifier with highly specific, highly sensitive diagnosis of cytomegalovirus status.

In germline, CDR1 is LNHDA, CDR2 SQIVND (reference sequence). The CDR3 spans 15 residues. The junction had 9 bases not matched to a gene; V was cut back by 5 bases and J by 4 bases. The receptor was isolated from a man aged 25 to 40 in good health and CMV-seropositive. The sample taken for sequencing was PBMCs. The rearrangement uses TRBV19 and TRBJ2-7, with TRBD2 matching over 9 bases. The CDR3 DNA sequence: TGTGCCAGTAGTCAACCAAGTAGCGGGAGATACGAGCAGTACTTC. Translation gives CASSQPSSGRYEQYF.